This T cell receptor (beta chain) stems from a study of CD8+ T cells in alopecia areata. Study outcomes and limitations: Patients showed less clear TCR sequence sharing than mice, possibly partly because of HLA diversity. Under tofacitinib, fewer expanded CD8+ clones appeared among the top 100 scalp clones. Having one nonresponder leaves uncertain how baseline CD8+ expansion relates to response.

CDR1 and CDR2 (germline): SGHRS, YFSETQ. Trimming removed 4 bases at V and 5 bases at J, with 12 bases between. The CDR3 is made up of 13 amino acids. Treatment noted: oral pan-JAK inhibitor, 5-10 mg twice daily. Alopecia areata patients gave lesional scalp punch biopsies and peripheral blood samples. Extraction and reverse transcription of RNA yielded cDNA as the sequencing template. Assay: immunoSEQ multiplex PCR; the TCRdb copy retains only in-frame clones and omits some. The repertoire includes about 210,000 clones, 40% to 45% of them detected once, and over 2% sits in the top ten. A word on this clone: The antigen is undetermined.

The specimen was CD4+ T cells sorted from blood, collected at approximately week 36, from a patient treated with tofacitinib. The sequence was collected from a human donor with alopecia areata. This rearrangement joins TRBV5-1 to TRBJ1-1; the D is unclear. The CDR3: CASSPHGETEAFF. The CDR3 DNA is TGCGCCAGCAGCCCCCACGGGGAGACTGAAGCTTTCTTT.